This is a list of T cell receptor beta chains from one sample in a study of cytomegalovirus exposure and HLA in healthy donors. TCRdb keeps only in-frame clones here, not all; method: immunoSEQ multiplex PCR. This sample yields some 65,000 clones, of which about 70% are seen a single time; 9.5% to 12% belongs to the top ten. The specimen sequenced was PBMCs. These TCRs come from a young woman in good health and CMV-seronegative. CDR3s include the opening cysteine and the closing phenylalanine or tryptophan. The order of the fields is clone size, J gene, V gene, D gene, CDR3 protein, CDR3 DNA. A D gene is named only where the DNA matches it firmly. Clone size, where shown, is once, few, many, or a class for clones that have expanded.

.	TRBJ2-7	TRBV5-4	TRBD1	CASTVAGQGARQYF	TGTGCCAGCACCGTGGCGGGACAGGGCGCCCGGCAGTACTTC
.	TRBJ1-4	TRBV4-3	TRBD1	CASSPEGYRGNEKLFF	TGCGCCAGCAGCCCAGAAGGGTACAGGGGGAATGAAAAACTGTTTTTT
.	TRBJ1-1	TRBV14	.	CASSQSFFRRRPEAEAFF	TGTGCCAGCAGCCAATCATTTTTCCGCAGGAGGCCAGAGGCTGAAGCTTTCTTT
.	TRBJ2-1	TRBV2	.	CASRVTSSLVEQFF	TGTGCCAGCAGGGTAACTAGCAGTTTGGTTGAGCAGTTCTTC
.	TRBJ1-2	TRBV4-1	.	CASSPREGFYYTF	TGCGCCAGCAGCCCCAGGGAGGGCTTTTACTACACCTTC
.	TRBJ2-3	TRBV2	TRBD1	CASTPGQGVADTQYF	TGTGCCAGCACACCGGGACAGGGGGTCGCAGATACGCAGTATTTT
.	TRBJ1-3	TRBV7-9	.	CASILASGFGNTIYF	TGTGCCAGCATCCTGGCTTCTGGCTTCGGAAACACCATATATTTT
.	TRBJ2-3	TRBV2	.	CASNGRGEDTQYF	TGTGCCAGCAACGGCAGGGGAGAGGATACGCAGTATTTT
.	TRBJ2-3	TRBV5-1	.	CASRVDPSTDTQYF	TGCGCCAGCAGGGTAGATCCTAGCACAGATACGCAGTATTTT
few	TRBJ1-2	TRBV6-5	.	CASSPRQNYGYTF	TGTGCCAGCAGCCCCAGGCAGAACTATGGCTACACCTTC
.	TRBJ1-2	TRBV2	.	CASSTRQDGYTF	TGTGCCAGCAGTACACGACAGGATGGCTACACCTTC
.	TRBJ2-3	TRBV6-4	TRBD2	CASSLAGGPDTQYF	TGTGCCAGCAGCCTAGCGGGGGGGCCAGATACGCAGTATTTT
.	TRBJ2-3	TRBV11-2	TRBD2	CASSLVAGATDTQYF	TGTGCCAGCAGCTTAGTAGCGGGGGCCACAGATACGCAGTATTTT
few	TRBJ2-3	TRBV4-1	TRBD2	CASSLVGRGSKRDTQYF	TGCGCCAGCAGCCTCGTCGGGCGGGGGTCAAAACGGGATACGCAGTATTTT
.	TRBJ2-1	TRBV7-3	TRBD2	CASSPAGEYNEQFF	TGTGCCAGCAGCCCAGCGGGGGAGTACAATGAGCAGTTCTTC
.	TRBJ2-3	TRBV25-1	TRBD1	CASSEWGQHTDTQYF	TGTGCCAGCAGTGAATGGGGACAGCACACAGATACGCAGTATTTT
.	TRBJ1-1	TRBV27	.	CASSAGGSLNTEAFF	TGTGCCAGCAGCGCTGGGGGCAGTTTGAACACTGAAGCTTTCTTT
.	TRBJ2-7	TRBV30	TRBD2	CAWSVGGSLYEQYF	TGTGCCTGGAGTGTGGGGGGGTCCCTCTACGAGCAGTACTTC
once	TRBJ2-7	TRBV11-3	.	CASSPRQSSYEQYF	TGTGCCAGCAGCCCCCGACAAAGCTCCTACGAGCAGTACTTC
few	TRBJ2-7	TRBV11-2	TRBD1	CASSRQGFAYEQYF	TGTGCCAGCAGCAGACAGGGCTTCGCCTACGAGCAGTACTTC
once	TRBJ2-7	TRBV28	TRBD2	CASSGGPFLPTPFEQYF	TGTGCCAGTAGCGGGGGGCCTTTCCTCCCGACCCCCTTCGAGCAGTACTTC
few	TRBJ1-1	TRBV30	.	CAWSQGWDTEAFF	TGTGCCTGGAGTCAGGGGTGGGACACTGAAGCTTTCTTT
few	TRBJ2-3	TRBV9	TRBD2	CASSSQGRGADTQYF	TGTGCCAGCAGCTCCCAGGGGCGGGGGGCCGATACGCAGTATTTT
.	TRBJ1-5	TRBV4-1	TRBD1	CASSQDLGQVSQPQHF	TGCGCCAGCAGCCAAGATCTGGGACAGGTCAGTCAGCCCCAGCATTTT
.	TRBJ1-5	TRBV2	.	CASIADISNQPQHF	TGTGCCAGCATCGCCGACATAAGCAATCAGCCCCAGCATTTT
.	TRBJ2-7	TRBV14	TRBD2	CASSVSGGPYEQYF	TGTGCCAGCAGCGTTAGCGGGGGGCCCTACGAGCAGTACTTC
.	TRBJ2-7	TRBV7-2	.	CASSLAFTGSYEQYF	TGTGCCAGCAGCTTAGCCTTCACGGGCTCCTACGAGCAGTACTTC
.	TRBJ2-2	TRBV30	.	CAWSVQVRGGELFF	TGTGCCTGGAGTGTGCAGGTTAGGGGCGGGGAGCTGTTTTTT
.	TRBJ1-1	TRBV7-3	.	CASSLMAGNTEAFF	TGTGCCAGCAGCTTAATGGCAGGGAACACTGAAGCTTTCTTT
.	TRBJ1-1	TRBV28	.	CASSPLTENTEAFF	TGTGCCAGCAGTCCACTGACAGAGAACACTGAAGCTTTCTTT
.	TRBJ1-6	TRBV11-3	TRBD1	CASSDRGSPLHF	TGTGCCAGCAGCGACAGGGGTTCACCCCTCCACTTT
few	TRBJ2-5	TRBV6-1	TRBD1	CASSESTGWLETQYF	TGTGCCAGCAGTGAGTCGACAGGGTGGTTGGAGACCCAGTACTTC
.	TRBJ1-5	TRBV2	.	CASRSPGGYSNQPQHF	TGTGCCAGCAGAAGTCCGGGAGGCTATAGCAATCAGCCCCAGCATTTT
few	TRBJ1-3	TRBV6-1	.	CASSDKGTGNTIYF	TGTGCCAGCAGTGACAAGGGGACTGGAAACACCATATATTTT
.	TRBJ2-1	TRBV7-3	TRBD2	CASSLGTSGGTEQFF	TGTGCCAGCAGCTTGGGGACTAGCGGGGGAACTGAGCAGTTCTTC
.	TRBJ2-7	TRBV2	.	CASSDSRSRYEQYF	TGTGCCAGCAGTGACTCACGATCTAGGTACGAGCAGTACTTC
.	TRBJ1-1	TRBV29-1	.	CSVYRENTEAFF	TGCAGCGTTTACAGGGAGAACACTGAAGCTTTCTTT
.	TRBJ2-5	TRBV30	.	CAWSGSSSETQYF	TGTGCCTGGAGTGGTAGTAGCTCGGAGACCCAGTACTTC
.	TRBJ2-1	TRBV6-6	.	CASTPGTPNNEQFF	TGTGCCAGCACCCCCGGGACTCCAAACAATGAGCAGTTCTTC
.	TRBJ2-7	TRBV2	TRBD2	CASSSQDTSGGTYEQYF	TGTGCCAGCAGTTCACAAGATACTAGCGGGGGAACCTACGAGCAGTACTTC